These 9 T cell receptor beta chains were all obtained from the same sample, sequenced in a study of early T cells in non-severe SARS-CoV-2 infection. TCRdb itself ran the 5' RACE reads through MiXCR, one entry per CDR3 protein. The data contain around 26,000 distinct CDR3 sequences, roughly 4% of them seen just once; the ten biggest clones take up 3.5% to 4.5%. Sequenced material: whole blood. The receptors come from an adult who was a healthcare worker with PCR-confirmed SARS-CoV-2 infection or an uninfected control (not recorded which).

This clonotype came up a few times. The CDR3 sequence: CASSQGPLATNTEAFF. CDR3 sequence (DNA): TGCGCCAGCAGCCAAGGACCCCTGGCCACGAACACTGAAGCTTTCTTT. This sequence joins TRBV4-1 and TRBJ1-1; no definite D call. Germline CDR1 MGHRA, CDR2 YSYEKL. The V end lost 1 base, the J end lost 1 base, and 13 bases lay between the germline ends. The CDR3 is made up of 16 amino acids.

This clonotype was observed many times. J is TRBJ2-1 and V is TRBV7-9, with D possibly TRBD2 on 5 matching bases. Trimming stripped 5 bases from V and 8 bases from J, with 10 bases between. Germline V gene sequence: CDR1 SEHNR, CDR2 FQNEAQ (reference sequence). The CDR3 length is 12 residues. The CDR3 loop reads CASSVREYEQFF. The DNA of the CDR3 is TGTGCCAGCAGCGTGAGGGAGTATGAGCAGTTCTTC.

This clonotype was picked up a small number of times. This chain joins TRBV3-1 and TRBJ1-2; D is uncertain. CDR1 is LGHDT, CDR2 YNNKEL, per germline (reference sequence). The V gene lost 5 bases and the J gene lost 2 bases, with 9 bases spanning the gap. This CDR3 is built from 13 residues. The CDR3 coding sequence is TGTGCCAGCAGCTCCAGGTTCAACTATGGCTACACCTTC. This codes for CASSSRFNYGYTF.

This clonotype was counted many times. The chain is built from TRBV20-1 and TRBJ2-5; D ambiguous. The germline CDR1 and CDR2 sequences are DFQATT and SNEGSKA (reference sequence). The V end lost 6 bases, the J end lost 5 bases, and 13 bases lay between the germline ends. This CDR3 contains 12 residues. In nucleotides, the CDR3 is TGCAGTGCCGGACCGCAGGCGGAGACCCAGTACTTC. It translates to CSAGPQAETQYF.

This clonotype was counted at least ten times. The CDR3 here is CASSLLGDTQYF. As DNA, the CDR3 is TGTGCCAGCAGCCTACTGGGGGATACGCAGTATTTT. The chain recombines TRBV9 with TRBJ2-3; no clear D. Trimming took off 4 bases at V and 6 bases at J, with 9 bases between the two ends. CDR3 size: 12 residues. Germline loops: CDR1 SGDLS, CDR2 YYNGEE.

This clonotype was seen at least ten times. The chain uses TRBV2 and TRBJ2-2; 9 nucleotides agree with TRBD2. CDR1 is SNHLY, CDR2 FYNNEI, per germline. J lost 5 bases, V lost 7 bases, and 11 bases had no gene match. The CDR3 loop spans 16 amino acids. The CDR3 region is CASTPGLALDTGELFF. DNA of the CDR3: TGTGCCAGCACCCCTGGACTAGCGCTCGATACCGGGGAGCTGTTTTTT.

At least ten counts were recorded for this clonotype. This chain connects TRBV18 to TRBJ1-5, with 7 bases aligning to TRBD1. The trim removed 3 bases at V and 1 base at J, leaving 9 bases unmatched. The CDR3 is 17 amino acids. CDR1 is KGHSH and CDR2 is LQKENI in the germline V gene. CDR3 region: CASSPFSRGESNQPQHF. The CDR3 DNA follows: TGTGCCAGCTCACCGTTTAGCAGGGGGGAAAGCAATCAGCCCCAGCATTTT.

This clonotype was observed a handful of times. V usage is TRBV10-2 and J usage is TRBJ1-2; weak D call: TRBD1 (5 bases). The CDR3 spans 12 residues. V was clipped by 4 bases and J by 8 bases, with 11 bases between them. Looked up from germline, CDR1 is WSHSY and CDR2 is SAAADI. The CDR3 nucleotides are TGCGCCAGCAGTGTACTGGGGCGAGGCTACACCTTC. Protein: CASSVLGRGYTF.

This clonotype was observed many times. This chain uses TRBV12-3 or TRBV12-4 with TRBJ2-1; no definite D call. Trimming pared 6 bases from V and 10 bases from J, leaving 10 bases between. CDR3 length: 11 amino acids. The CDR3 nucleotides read TGTGCCAGCAGAGGCCCTAGAGAGCAGTTCTTC. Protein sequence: CASRGPREQFF.